These T cell receptor beta chains were read from a single sample in a study of molecular identifiers for immune sequencing clone quantification. TCRdb redid the calling of the PCR reads with MiXCR, one entry per CDR3 protein. The sample gives about 640,000 distinct CDR3 sequences, 20% of which show up once; 0.85% is in the top ten. Sequencing was done on a sample of naive CD8+ T cells from blood, with Jurkat cell RNA spiked in. The source is a human donor in good health. Some libraries in this study had Jurkat cell RNA spiked in. The CDR3 runs from the conserved cysteine through the conserved F or W. The D gene is left open where the match is weak. Clone size, where shown, is once, few, many, or a class for clones that have expanded.

TRBJ2-1 | - | TRBV12-3/TRBV12-4 | few | TGTGCCAGCGGGGCAGGATACAATGAGCAGTTCTTC | CASGAGYNEQFF
TRBJ2-7 | - | TRBV27 | many | TGTGCCAGCCGCTGGGGGGACGGCGAGCAGTACTTC | CASRWGDGEQYF
TRBJ2-7 | - | TRBV27 | few | TGTGCCAGCAGTTTATTCCCCGGAGGCTACGAGCAGTACTTC | CASSLFPGGYEQYF
TRBJ2-3 | - | TRBV7-3 | - | TGTGCCAGCAGCTTAGAGACTGGCACAGATACGCAGTATTTT | CASSLETGTDTQYF
TRBJ2-5 | TRBD1 | TRBV9 | - | TGTGCCAGCAGCGCTCCAGGGGGCTACCAAGAGACCCAGTACTTC | CASSAPGGYQETQYF
TRBJ2-1 | TRBD2 | TRBV25-1 | once | TGTGCCAGCGGTGGCCCAACTAGCGGGAGTCCCAATGAGCAGTTCTTC | CASGGPTSGSPNEQFF
TRBJ2-5 | - | TRBV12-3/TRBV12-4 | many | TGTGCCAGCAGTTTCCACAGGGACCAAGAGACCCAGTACTTC | CASSFHRDQETQYF
TRBJ1-5 | - | TRBV27 | many | TGTGCCAGCAGTTTGGGCGGGTATAATCAGCCCCAGCATTTT | CASSLGGYNQPQHF
TRBJ2-7 | TRBD1 | TRBV7-9 | few | TGTGCCAGCAGCCAGGAGACAGGGGTGGGGACCTACGAGCAGTACTTC | CASSQETGVGTYEQYF
TRBJ1-2 | - | TRBV29-1 | few | TGCAGCGTTGATACAGGCTTCTATGGCTACACCTTC | CSVDTGFYGYTF
TRBJ2-5 | TRBD2 | TRBV12-3/TRBV12-4 | few | TGTGCCAGCAGTTTTGGCGGGGGGTTTCAAGAGACCCAGTACTTC | CASSFGGGFQETQYF
TRBJ2-3 | - | TRBV27 | many | TGTGCCAGCAGTTCCAGGACGGACCCAGGTCCAGATACGCAGTATTTT | CASSSRTDPGPDTQYF
TRBJ1-5 | TRBD1 | TRBV19 | - | TGTGCCACCAGACAGGGGAGAAGCAATCAGCCCCAGCATTTT | CATRQGRSNQPQHF
TRBJ2-5 | - | TRBV6-2/TRBV6-3 | few | TGTGCCAGCAGTTACGGGGTAGAGGGGCCACAAGAGACCCAGTACTTC | CASSYGVEGPQETQYF
TRBJ2-4 | TRBD2 | TRBV7-9 | many | TGTGCCAGCGGGCTAGCGGAAAACATTCAGTACTTC | CASGLAENIQYF
TRBJ2-7 | TRBD1 | TRBV19 | - | TGTGCCAGTAGTCCGGGACAGACCTACGGGCAGTACTTC | CASSPGQTYGQYF
TRBJ2-4 | TRBD2 | TRBV4-3 | - | TGCGCCAGCAGCCAAGATAGGCTAGCGGGAGGAGAAAACATTCAGTACTTC | CASSQDRLAGGENIQYF
TRBJ2-5 | - | TRBV20-1 | many | TGCAGTGCTGGGGACCGAGACCCCCAAGAGACCCAGTACTTC | CSAGDRDPQETQYF
TRBJ2-3 | TRBD2 | TRBV3-1 | few | TGTGCCAGCAGCCCCGTTACTAGCGGGAGTGCACTAACAGATACGCAGTATTTT | CASSPVTSGSALTDTQYF
TRBJ2-1 | - | TRBV7-9 | - | TGTGCCAGCAGACCTAGTAATAGACCCCCGGAGGGAGACAATGAGCAGTTCTTC | CASRPSNRPPEGDNEQFF
TRBJ2-5 | - | TRBV27 | - | TGTGCCAGCAGTTTAAAAGGCTTTTGGTTAGGGACCCAGGAGACCCAGTACTTC | CASSLKGFWLGTQETQYF
TRBJ1-1 | - | TRBV28 | many | TGTGCCAGCAGTTATCGTGGAGTGGGCACTGAAGCTTTCTTT | CASSYRGVGTEAFF
TRBJ2-5 | TRBD1 | TRBV5-1 | many | TGCGCCACCGGGACAGACCTCCAAGAGACCCAGTACTTC | CATGTDLQETQYF
TRBJ2-7 | - | TRBV3-1 | - | TGTGCCAGCAGCCCCTCACAGACAGGTCGGTCCTACGAGCAGTACTTC | CASSPSQTGRSYEQYF
TRBJ2-3 | - | TRBV6-2/TRBV6-3 | - | TGTGCCAGCAGTTATGAGCCCCCCGGCACAGATATGCAGTATTTT | CASSYEPPGTDMQYF
TRBJ1-5 | TRBD1 | TRBV27 | - | TGTGCCAGCAGACCGCTGACAGGGGTGGAACAGCCCCAGCATTTT | CASRPLTGVEQPQHF
TRBJ2-6 | TRBD1 | TRBV3-1 | - | TGTGCCAGCAGCCAGGACAGGGGGGAATCTGGGGCCAGCGTCCTGACTTTC | CASSQDRGESGASVLTF
TRBJ1-1 | - | TRBV7-2 | few | TGTGCCAGCAGCTTAGATGGACGGGCAGTGAGGAACACTGAAGCTTTCTTT | CASSLDGRAVRNTEAFF
TRBJ2-3 | - | TRBV9 | many | TGTGCCAGCAGCGTAGAAGGGGATCCCACAGATACGCAGTATTTT | CASSVEGDPTDTQYF
TRBJ2-7 | TRBD1 | TRBV19 | - | TGTGCCAGTAGTGCGTCGGACAGGGCTGACGAGCAGTACTTC | CASSASDRADEQYF
TRBJ2-7 | - | TRBV6-1 | many | TGTGCCAGCAGTGTTTTGGGGGGAATGCCCTACGAGCAGTACTTC | CASSVLGGMPYEQYF
TRBJ2-1 | - | TRBV7-5 | once | - | CISVPEALDRNHSYNEQLF
TRBJ2-7 | - | TRBV19 | - | TGTGCCAGTAGCCAATCGGTGGCCTACGAGCAGTACTTC | CASSQSVAYEQYF
TRBJ2-5 | - | TRBV27 | - | TGTGGCAGCAGTTTATGGCAGGGGACTGGGACCCAGTACTTC | CGSSLWQGTGTQYF
TRBJ2-7 | - | TRBV27 | few | TGTGCCAGCAGTCCCGGGACTTTGTCCGAGCAGTACTTC | CASSPGTLSEQYF
TRBJ2-1 | TRBD2 | TRBV7-9 | - | TGTGCCAGCAGCTTACCCAGACTAGCGGGAATGTTTAATGAGCAGTTCTTC | CASSLPRLAGMFNEQFF
TRBJ2-6 | - | TRBV9 | many | TGTGCCAGCAGCTCATCAGGGACTGGGGCCAACGTCCTGACTTTC | CASSSSGTGANVLTF
TRBJ2-7 | - | TRBV4-3 | few | TGCGCCAGCAGCCAAGTTGACTCTCCCTACGAGCAGTACTTC | CASSQVDSPYEQYF
TRBJ1-4 | TRBD1 | TRBV19 | many | TGTGCCAGTAGCCCATGGCAGGGGGCATTGGCAACTAATGAAAAACTGTTTTTT | CASSPWQGALATNEKLFF
TRBJ2-1 | - | TRBV28 | few | TGTGCCAGCAGCCTTCGGACAGCAGCCTACAATGAGCAGTTCTTC | CASSLRTAAYNEQFF
TRBJ2-5 | - | TRBV18 | - | TGTGCCAGCCTACCCGGGACACCAAAGTACCAAGAGACCCAGTACTTC | CASLPGTPKYQETQYF
TRBJ2-3 | - | TRBV7-2 | - | TGTGCCAGCAGCTTTAGGGTAACCTCTGGTGATACGCAGTATTTT | CASSFRVTSGDTQYF
TRBJ1-1 | - | TRBV9 | many | TGTGCCAGCAGCGGACTGTCAGGAGGGTTGGGTACTGAAGCTTTCTTT | CASSGLSGGLGTEAFF
TRBJ2-7 | TRBD1 | TRBV4-3 | many | TGCGCCAGCAGCCAAGCGGGGACAGGCTCCTACGAGCAGTACTTC | CASSQAGTGSYEQYF
TRBJ2-7 | TRBD1 | TRBV7-9 | few | TGTGCCAGCAGCTTTCCCCAGGACAGGGATCGGTACGAGCAGTACTTC | CASSFPQDRDRYEQYF
TRBJ2-5 | - | TRBV5-5 | few | TGTGCCAGCAGCTCCGCGGAAGCTCGACTAGGAATGTCAGAGACCCAGTACTTC | CASSSAEARLGMSETQYF
TRBJ2-7 | - | TRBV7-7 | - | TGTGCTAGCAGCGCTTATAGAGGGCACGAGCAGTACTTC | CASSAYRGHEQYF